Below, one T cell receptor (beta chain) is given with its context. The CDR3 covers 15 residues. Germline trimming cut 9 bases from V and 5 bases from J; bases unmatched to any gene: 10. The germline CDR1 and CDR2 sequences are SGHNT and YYREEE (reference sequence). Sequencing was performed with immunoSEQ multiplex PCR; in TCRdb, only in-frame clones are kept and a portion is missing. The sample lists tens of thousands of clones; about 87% were seen once. This sample stems from a study of OX40 agonist ivuxolimab in advanced cancers. V and J are TRBV5-4 and TRBJ2-3; TRBD2 matches 12 bases. The sample here was CD4+ or CD8+ T cells sorted from blood, taken in a trial of the OX40 agonist ivuxolimab. The receptor was derived from an adult with an advanced solid tumor such as melanoma, head and neck, liver or kidney cancer. The CDR3 DNA sequence: TGTGCCACCCAGAGACTAGCGGGGGTCAAAGATACGCAGTATTTT. Protein sequence: CATQRLAGVKDTQYF.